This T cell receptor beta chain originates from a study of long-term antiretroviral therapy in people with HIV. Study-wide background: There is a gap of about a decade between the earliest samples and the later 2015 immediate-ART recommendation.

At survey level, the immunoSEQ assay was run in its v3.0 version. Assay: immunoSEQ multiplex PCR; the TCRdb copy retains only in-frame clones and omits some. The table has some 28,000 clones, nearly 95% seen once. Donors each had at least one pre-ART PBMC sample and at least two post-ART ones. Participants living with HIV all received treatment in the United States. This CDR3 has 16 amino acids. Germline V gives CDR1 SGHTA, CDR2 FQGTGA. Trimming left V 2 bases short and J 0 bases short, with 12 bases between. The clonotype was recovered from a man aged 30 to 45 with HIV. The specimen was unsorted PBMCs, collected 6 to 6.5 years after starting antiretroviral therapy. The rearrangement uses TRBV7-3 and TRBJ2-3; tentatively, D is TRBD1 (6 bases). This chain's CDR3 is CASSLERGISTDTQYF. The CDR3 DNA reads TGTGCCAGCAGCTTAGAGAGGGGGATTAGCACAGATACGCAGTATTTT.